This T cell receptor beta chain is drawn from a study of cytotoxic CD8 clonotypes in ibrutinib-treated CLL. The trim removed 2 bases at V and 4 bases at J, leaving 7 bases unmatched. The CDR3 has 16 amino acids. The germline gives CDR1 SEHNR, CDR2 FQNEAQ (reference sequence). Notes on the study in general: Elevated clonality accompanied ibrutinib response, with a return toward baseline values at progression.

The table lists this clone with a few counts. The antigen is not known. Profiled with immunoSEQ multiplex PCR; TCRdb holds only in-frame clones, not every one. This table holds hundreds of thousands of clones, 79% found once. The sequencing used PBMCs, collected after 12 months of ibrutinib treatment. The J gene is TRBJ2-2, the V gene TRBV7-9; 7 bases align to TRBD1. This sequence originates from a human donor with chronic lymphocytic leukemia. In DNA, the CDR3 is TGTGCCAGCAGCTTACAAGGGGGCGCGCTCACCGGGGAGCTGTTTTTT. Translating gives CASSLQGGALTGELFF.